A single sample is the source of the 16 T cell receptor beta chains below, sequenced in a study of blood T cell repertoires in COVID-19. The method was immunoSEQ multiplex PCR; TCRdb's version includes in-frame clones alone and lacks a portion of them. The sample lists 200,000 to 250,000 clones; around 80% were seen once. Sequenced input: peripheral blood. The receptors originated from a man aged 25 to 45 with active or convalescent COVID-19.

The count of this clone is one. This sequence joins TRBV6-1 and TRBJ1-2; TRBD1 is a possible D gene (6 bases). The CDR3 has 14 residues. The V gene lost 2 bases and the J gene lost 2 bases, with 9 bases spanning the gap. Germline values: CDR1 MNHNS, CDR2 SASEGT. The CDR3 nucleotides read TGTGCCAGCAGTGAAAGGCAGGGGAACTATGGCTACACCTTC. It codes for CASSERQGNYGYTF.

The rearrangement uses TRBV7-3 and TRBJ2-5; possibly TRBD2 for D (5 bases). Germline CDR1 is SGHTA and CDR2 is FQGTGA. The V and J ends lost 2 bases and 1 base respectively, with 11 bases between them. The CDR3 totals 15 residues. The DNA for the CDR3 is TGTGCCAGCAGCTTACTGCGCGGAGGCCAAGAGACCCAGTACTTC. Translation gives CASSLLRGGQETQYF.

This rearrangement joins TRBV28 to TRBJ2-1; tentatively, D is TRBD2 (7 bases). Germline CDR1 is MDHEN and CDR2 is SYDVKM. The CDR3 covers 15 residues. Trimming took off 6 bases at V and 2 bases at J, with 14 bases between the two ends. CDR3 DNA sequence: TGTGCCAGCAGGGCGGGGGCGTCGGCCTACAATGAGCAGTTCTTC. It translates to CASRAGASAYNEQFF.

The chain carries TRBV5-1 and TRBJ2-3; possibly TRBD2 for D (5 bases). V was pared by 4 bases and J by 5 bases, with 20 bases between. Germline CDR1 is SGHRS and CDR2 is YFSETQ. The CDR3 spans 16 residues. Written as DNA, the CDR3 is TGCGCCAGCAGCCGGCGGTCGGGGAGCCGGATAGATACGCAGTATTTT. Encoded protein: CASSRRSGSRIDTQYF.

The chain uses TRBV3-1 (or the pseudogene TRBV3-2) and TRBJ1-2; 9 bases are a match to TRBD1. Germline CDR1 LGHDT, CDR2 YNNKEL (reference sequence). V was pared by 3 bases and J by 2 bases, with 4 bases of the junction left unmatched. This CDR3 is 15 amino acids long. This chain's CDR3 is CASSQWTGENYGYTF. The CDR3 region has the DNA TGTGCCAGCAGCCAGTGGACAGGGGAGAACTATGGCTACACCTTC.

The J gene is TRBJ1-1, the V gene TRBV27; D is possibly TRBD1 (5 bases). CDR3 length: 14 amino acids. V was trimmed by 5 bases and J by 5 bases, leaving 15 bases between them. The germline V gene has CDR1 MNHEY and CDR2 SMNVEV (reference sequence). In DNA, the CDR3 is TGTGCCAGCAGTGGAGGCGGGGGGTGGACTGAAGCTTTCTTT. Translation gives CASSGGGGWTEAFF.

This clone occurred a few times. The CDR3 bases are TGCAGTGCTAGTTCCGGAGGGGGCAGTGGCTACGAGCAGTACTTC. It codes for CSASSGGGSGYEQYF. The chain joins TRBV20-1 to TRBJ2-7, with a possible D match to TRBD1 (7 bases). V was clipped by 3 bases and J by 3 bases, with 18 bases between them. This CDR3 has 15 amino acids. The V gene's germline CDR1 is DFQATT and CDR2 SNEGSKA (reference sequence).

V gene TRBV2 combines with J gene TRBJ1-5; TRBD1 aligns across 8 bases. The CDR3 has 14 residues. V shed 6 bases and J 3 bases; nucleotides not matched to a gene: 4. Germline V gene data show CDR1 as SNHLY and CDR2 as FYNNEI. The CDR3 DNA is TGTGCCAGCAGGGACAGGGTTAACAATCAGCCCCAGCATTTT. Translation: CASRDRVNNQPQHF. The full variable domain, rest sourced from reference TRBV2 and TRBJ1-5, is EPEVTQTPSHQVTQMGQEVILRCVPISNHLYFYWYRQILGQKVEFLVSFYNNEISEKSEIFDDQFSVERPDGSNFTLKIRSTKLEDSAMYFCASRDRVNNQPQHFGDGTRLSIL.

The rearrangement uses TRBV5-6 and TRBJ2-7, with TRBD2 as a possible D gene (6 bases). The CDR3 covers 14 residues. Trimming pared 0 bases from V and 3 bases from J, leaving 10 bases between. Per germline, CDR1 SGHDT and CDR2 YYEEEE. The CDR3 DNA follows: TGTGCCAGCAGCTTGGCCGGGAGAGACTACGAGCAGTACTTC. This sequence encodes CASSLAGRDYEQYF.

This chain joins TRBV12-3 or TRBV12-4 and TRBJ1-1, with 7 bases fitting TRBD1. Germline trimming cut 6 bases from V and 10 bases from J; bases unmatched to any gene: 5. This CDR3 is built from 11 residues. CDR3 amino acids: CASSRDRRAFF. The CDR3 region has the DNA TGTGCCAGCAGCCGGGACAGAAGAGCTTTCTTT.

The rearrangement links TRBV11-2 to TRBJ2-7; 9 bases are a match to TRBD1. Trimming removed 5 bases from V and 3 bases from J; junction bases left unmatched: 11. There are 16 residues in the CDR3. In germline, CDR1 is SGHAT, CDR2 FQNNGV. This CDR3 is CASSLAPGTGNYEQYF. CDR3 coding DNA: TGTGCCAGCAGCCTCGCCCCCGGGACAGGGAACTACGAGCAGTACTTC.

This chain joins TRBV9 and TRBJ1-2; D may be TRBD1 (6 bases). The CDR3 has 15 residues. V was trimmed by 2 bases and J by 2 bases, leaving 13 bases between them. Per the germline V gene, CDR1 is SGDLS and CDR2 is YYNGEE. CDR3 in amino acids: CASSVSGEKNYGYTF. The CDR3 DNA follows: TGTGCCAGCAGCGTCTCAGGGGAAAAGAACTATGGCTACACCTTC. Full variable domain (rest looked up from reference TRBV9 and TRBJ1-2): DSGVTQTPKHLITATGQRVTLRCSPRSGDLSVYWYQQSLDQGLQFLIQYYNGEERAKGNILERFSAQQFPDLHSELNLSSLELGDSALYFCASSVSGEKNYGYTFGSGTRLTVV.

The CDR3 loop reads CASSLEGKPQHF. The DNA for the CDR3 is TGTGCCAGCAGTTTAGAGGGAAAGCCCCAGCATTTT. V gene TRBV28 combines with J gene TRBJ1-5; D ambiguous. Germline values: CDR1 MDHEN, CDR2 SYDVKM. The CDR3 has 12 residues. Deletions cut 2 bases from V and 8 bases from J, with 7 bases between.

This chain uses TRBV19 with TRBJ1-1; TRBD1 agrees at 8 bases. The CDR3 extends over 16 amino acids. V gave up 4 bases and J gave up 1 base; unmatched junction bases: 8. Germline CDR1 reads LNHDA; CDR2 reads SQIVND (reference sequence). CDR3 sequence: CASSTVRTGQNTEAFF. CDR3 nucleotide sequence: TGTGCCAGTAGTACCGTCAGGACAGGGCAGAACACTGAAGCTTTCTTT. Full variable domain (outside the CDR3, taken from reference TRBV19 and TRBJ1-1): DGGITQSPKYLFRKEGQNVTLSCEQNLNHDAMYWYRQDPGQGLRLIYYSQIVNDFQKGDIAEGYSVSREKKESFPLTVTSAQKNPTAFYLCASSTVRTGQNTEAFFGQGTRLTVV.

The genes are TRBV11-2 and TRBJ2-3, with TRBD2 matching over 7 bases. The CDR3 contains 17 residues. The germline gives CDR1 SGHAT, CDR2 FQNNGV. J was trimmed by 2 bases and V by 5 bases; bases with no gene match: 13. The DNA for the CDR3 is TGTGCCAGCAGCCGCGACCCGGGACTACTAAACACAGATACGCAGTATTTT. Its translation: CASSRDPGLLNTDTQYF.

This clone has just one count. V and J are TRBV5-6 and TRBJ2-2, with 9 bases fitting TRBD2. Germline V gene lookup returns CDR1 SGHDT and CDR2 YYEEEE. Trimming removed 1 base from V and 5 bases from J; junction bases left unmatched: 6. The CDR3 has 16 amino acids. The CDR3 protein is CASSLWETSGTGELFF. CDR3 nucleotides: TGTGCCAGCAGCTTGTGGGAGACTAGCGGAACCGGGGAGCTGTTTTTT.